The 20 T cell receptor beta chains below all came from one sample that was sequenced in a study of blood T cell repertoires in COVID-19. Libraries were prepared by immunoSEQ multiplex PCR; TCRdb keeps only in-frame clonotypes and omits some of them. Of fewer than 45,000 clones in the sample, around 80% were seen once. What was sequenced was peripheral blood. The receptor set was obtained from a man between 60 and 75 years old with COVID-19, enrolled during active disease.

This clone was observed once. V is TRBV6-2 or TRBV6-3 and J is TRBJ1-2; weak D call: TRBD1 (6 bases). The germline V gene encodes CDR1 MNHEY and CDR2 SVGEGT. This CDR3 contains 13 residues. Trimming removed 8 bases at V and 7 bases at J, with 17 bases between. The CDR3 loop is CASGPGDTLGYTF. CDR3 nucleotide sequence: TGTGCCAGCGGCCCGGGGGACACCCTTGGCTACACCTTC.

The chain joins TRBV9 to TRBJ2-2; D call uncertain. V lost 1 base, J lost 3 bases, and 10 bases lay in between. From germline, CDR1 is SGDLS and CDR2 YYNGEE. The CDR3 is 15 residues long. CDR3 in amino acids: CASSVNPRYTGELFF. CDR3 in DNA: TGTGCCAGCAGCGTAAATCCCCGTTACACCGGGGAGCTGTTTTTT.

V and J are TRBV6-1 and TRBJ2-5; TRBD1 agrees at 8 bases. The CDR3 is 16 residues long. Germline V gene data show CDR1 as MNHNS and CDR2 as SASEGT. The V gene end was trimmed by 4 bases and the J gene end by 5 bases; junction bases not matched to a gene: 12. The CDR3 DNA reads TGTGCCAGCAGTGCTCTCGTAGGACAGGGATCGGAGACCCAGTACTTC. This gives the protein CASSALVGQGSETQYF.

The chain recombines TRBV7-2 with TRBJ1-2, with 7 bases identical to TRBD1. This CDR3 region has 13 residues. CDR1 SGHTA and CDR2 FQGNSA come from the germline V gene. V dropped 4 bases and J dropped 7; count of bases not matched to a gene: 6. CDR3 nucleotides: TGTGCCAGCAGCTACGGGACAGAGGCTGGCTACACCTTC. Translating it yields CASSYGTEAGYTF.

The chain combines TRBV5-1 with TRBJ1-2, with TRBD1 matching over 7 bases. Germline lookup yields CDR1 SGHRS and CDR2 YFSETQ. The CDR3 contains 16 residues. V was clipped by 4 bases and J by 1 base; unmatched bases: 10. The CDR3 DNA sequence: TGCGCCAGCAGCCCTGGGACAGCCTCGGGTAACTATGGCTACACCTTC. Translation: CASSPGTASGNYGYTF.

This clone was picked up one time. This sequence joins TRBV4-1 and TRBJ1-2; TRBD1 might be the D (6 bases). Trimming cost V 2 bases and J 8 bases, with 15 bases left between them. The germline gives CDR1 MGHRA, CDR2 YSYEKL. The CDR3 length is 14 residues. CDR3 DNA sequence: TGCGCCAGCAGCCAATACTCAGGGGCAGAAGGCTACACCTTC. Translating gives CASSQYSGAEGYTF.

V usage is TRBV12-5 and J usage is TRBJ2-7; weak D call: TRBD1 (6 bases). V lost 1 base and J 3 bases, leaving 10 bases between the germline ends. Per germline, CDR1 LGHNT and CDR2 FRNRAP. This CDR3 is 14 amino acids long. The CDR3, as DNA: TGTGCTAGTGGTTTGGGGGACATCCGCTACGAGCAGTACTTC. Its translation: CASGLGDIRYEQYF.

This chain connects TRBV19 to TRBJ1-2, with D possibly matching TRBD1 (5 bases). The CDR3 spans 14 residues. The V end lost 0 bases, the J end lost 5 bases, and 10 bases lay between the germline ends. Germline lookup yields CDR1 LNHDA and CDR2 SQIVND (reference sequence). The CDR3 coding sequence is TGTGCCAGTAGTATAGACCCGACAGATTATGGCTACACCTTC. Translating gives CASSIDPTDYGYTF. Drawing the rest from reference TRBV19 and TRBJ1-2, the complete variable domain is DGGITQSPKYLFRKEGQNVTLSCEQNLNHDAMYWYRQDPGQGLRLIYYSQIVNDFQKGDIAEGYSVSREKKESFPLTVTSAQKNPTAFYLCASSIDPTDYGYTFGSGTRLTVV.

J is TRBJ1-3 and V is TRBV18, with a weak D call TRBD1 (5 bases). The germline V gene encodes CDR1 KGHSH and CDR2 LQKENI. CDR3 length: 15 residues. The germline V and J ends were trimmed by 0 bases and 2 bases, with 8 bases remaining between them. CDR3 residues: CASSPPMGPGNTIYF. The CDR3, as DNA: TGTGCCAGCTCACCACCGATGGGGCCTGGAAACACCATATATTTT.

The CDR3 is CASSLERANEKLFF. CDR3 nucleotides: TGCGCCAGCAGCTTAGAACGCGCTAATGAAAAACTGTTTTTT. The chain carries TRBV5-1 and TRBJ1-4, with D unresolved. Germline CDR1 SGHRS, CDR2 YFSETQ. This CDR3 spans 14 amino acids. The V end was cut by 2 bases, the J end by 3 bases, with 8 bases between.

This clone was counted once. The CDR3 region is CASSPRTGRVNYGYTF. The CDR3 bases are TGTGCCAGCAGCCCCCGGACAGGCCGCGTTAACTATGGCTACACCTTC. This chain connects TRBV5-8 to TRBJ1-2; 7 bases agree with TRBD1. The CDR3 consists of 16 residues. The J segment lost 1 base and the V segment lost 4 bases, leaving 10 bases of the junction unmatched. The germline V gene encodes CDR1 SGHTS and CDR2 YDEGEE.

The chain joins TRBV7-8 to TRBJ1-2; possible D gene TRBD1, 6 bases. The CDR3 is 20 residues long. Germline V gives CDR1 SGHVS, CDR2 FQNEAQ. With 1 base removed from V and 2 bases from J, the gap between germline ends came to 26 bases. The CDR3 is CASSLGRGRGRGEVNYGYTF. CDR3 in DNA: TGTGCCAGCAGCTTAGGTCGCGGCAGGGGAAGAGGAGAGGTGAACTATGGCTACACCTTC.

The V and J genes are TRBV28 and TRBJ2-3; 9 nucleotides align to TRBD1. The CDR3 consists of 15 residues. The V and J ends lost 3 bases and 3 bases, in that order; junction bases with no gene match: 4. Germline CDR1 is MDHEN and CDR2 is SYDVKM. The CDR3: CASSLGGQGTDTQYF. CDR3 nucleotides: TGTGCCAGCAGTTTGGGGGGACAGGGAACAGATACGCAGTATTTT.

This clone has only one observation. The chain joins TRBV11-3 to TRBJ2-2, with unresolved D. V was shortened by 6 bases and J by 2 bases, with 10 bases between the two germline ends. Germline CDR1 is SGHNT and CDR2 is YENEEA. The length of the CDR3 is 14 residues. The CDR3 sequence is CASSSRSNTGELFF. CDR3 nucleotides: TGTGCCAGCAGTTCCCGGAGTAACACCGGGGAGCTGTTTTTT.

The chain joins TRBV29-1 to TRBJ1-1, with a tentative D call TRBD1 (6 bases). Germline-derived CDR1 and CDR2 are SQVTM and ANQGSEA. V lost 4 bases and J 4 bases, leaving 13 bases between the germline ends. This CDR3 contains 13 residues. CDR3 protein: CSVAGAGATEAFF. The DNA of the CDR3 is TGCAGCGTTGCTGGTGCAGGGGCCACTGAAGCTTTCTTT.

The gene calls are TRBV15 and TRBJ1-3; a possible D gene is TRBD1 (5 bases). The V gene lost 0 bases and the J gene lost 8 bases, with 8 bases spanning the gap. From germline, CDR1 is LNHNV and CDR2 YYDKDF (reference sequence). The CDR3 is made up of 13 amino acids. The chain's CDR3 is CATSRDQGDTIYF. The CDR3 DNA is TGTGCCACCAGCAGAGATCAAGGGGACACCATATATTTT.

The chain employs TRBV10-3 and TRBJ1-5; TRBD1 agrees at 8 bases. CDR1 and CDR2 from the germline V gene are ENHRY and SYGVKD. The CDR3 runs to 14 residues. The V segment lost 8 bases and the J segment 4 bases; nucleotides outside the gene matches: 7. For the CDR3, the DNA is TGTGCCATCGGAGGACAGGGACCAAATCAGCCCCAGCATTTT. It encodes CAIGGQGPNQPQHF.

A word on this clone: Other DNA sequences from this sample encode an identical CDR3 as well. This rearrangement joins TRBV5-1 to TRBJ1-1; D is perhaps TRBD1 (6 bases). CDR1 is SGHRS, CDR2 YFSETQ, per germline. The CDR3 totals 12 residues. V lost 2 bases and J lost 5, with 7 bases in between. For the CDR3, the DNA is TGCGCCAGCAGCTTTCAGGGGACTGAAGCTTTCTTT. Translating gives CASSFQGTEAFF.

This chain uses TRBV2 with TRBJ1-5; TRBD1 matches 8 bases. Unmatched junction bases numbered 2, after V lost 7 bases and J lost 3 bases. CDR3 size: 13 residues. Germline V gene lookup returns CDR1 SNHLY and CDR2 FYNNEI. CDR3 in amino acids: CASNRGNNQPQHF. In DNA, the CDR3 is TGTGCCAGCAACAGGGGGAACAATCAGCCCCAGCATTTT. The full variable domain, rest sourced from reference TRBV2 and TRBJ1-5, is EPEVTQTPSHQVTQMGQEVILRCVPISNHLYFYWYRQILGQKVEFLVSFYNNEISEKSEIFDDQFSVERPDGSNFTLKIRSTKLEDSAMYFCASNRGNNQPQHFGDGTRLSIL.

V usage is TRBV12-3 or TRBV12-4 and J usage is TRBJ1-1; a possible D gene is TRBD1 (6 bases). The CDR3 extends over 12 amino acids. With 1 base removed from V and 8 bases from J, the gap between germline ends came to 8 bases. The CDR3 DNA is TGTGCCAGCAGTTTAGGGACAGCAGAAGCTTTCTTT. It specifies CASSLGTAEAFF.